This TCR beta chain emerged from a study of T cell repertoires in ileal Crohn's disease. Background on the study: About half of patients got postoperative therapy: roughly 12 thiopurines, over 15 anti-TNF.

The V gene's germline CDR1 is SGHAT and CDR2 FQNNGV. Unmatched junction bases numbered 6, after V lost 3 bases and J lost 7 bases. The CDR3 spans 15 residues. Profiled with immunoSEQ multiplex PCR; TCRdb holds only in-frame clones, not every one. The data hold around 2,000 clones, with less than 90% observed a single time. Of note for this clone: No antigen is known for it.

Overall study findings and caveats: Active smokers at surgery had more clonal expansions than non-smokers. High-frequency clones were more common in sorted CD8 than CD4 cells. Every patient over 26.8% clonality showed endoscopic recurrence.

Sequencing input: ileal tissue. The receptor was isolated from an adult with Crohn's disease. The chain carries TRBV11-2 and TRBJ2-1, with TRBD1 identical over 10 bases. The CDR3 region is CASSLLGQGWNEQFF. Here the CDR3 DNA reads TGTGCCAGCAGCTTGTTGGGACAGGGGTGGAATGAGCAGTTCTTC. The variable domain in full, completed from reference TRBV11-2 and TRBJ2-1, reads EAGVAQSPRYKIIEKRQSVAFWCNPISGHATLYWYQQILGQGPKLLIQFQNNGVVDDSQLPKDRFSAERLKGVDSTLKIQPAKLEDSAVYLCASSLLGQGWNEQFFGPGTRLTVL.